Below are 9 T cell receptor beta chains sequenced from a single sample in a study of response to subunit inactivated influenza vaccine. Each CDR3 protein is one row after TCRdb ran MiXCR on the RT-PCR reads. Among 750,000 to 850,000 distinct CDR3 sequences listed, about 18% were seen once. This specimen consisted of PBMCs from blood, obtained 5 days after vaccination. All receptors derive from a man aged 50 to 59 who received an inactivated influenza vaccine.

The sample holds a few counts of this clonotype. The V and J genes are TRBV29-1 and TRBJ1-2, with D uncertain. CDR1 and CDR2 (germline): SQVTM, ANQGSEA. V was shortened by 0 bases and J by 2 bases, with 10 bases between the two germline ends. The CDR3 totals 14 residues. The CDR3 nucleotides read TGCAGCGTTGAAGACCCCACACGGAACTATGGCTACACCTTC. It translates to CSVEDPTRNYGYTF.

The sample holds a few counts of this clonotype. The chain combines TRBV18 with TRBJ2-1, with D perhaps given as TRBD1 or TRBD2 (6 bases each). Germline V lookup: CDR1 KGHSH, CDR2 LQKENI. The CDR3 extends over 15 amino acids. Trimming took 3 bases from V and 6 from J, leaving 15 bases between them. The CDR3 protein is CASSPRTGALNEQFF. The CDR3 region has the DNA TGTGCCAGCTCACCGCGGACGGGGGCACTCAATGAGCAGTTCTTC.

Details on this clonotype: A read error may be the cause here, since a much bigger clone is one base away. The genes are TRBV4-3 and TRBJ2-3, with TRBD1 identical over 7 bases. From germline, CDR1 is LGHNA and CDR2 YSLEER. The CDR3 is 15 amino acids. CDR3 sequence (DNA): TGCGCCAGCAGCCAAGATAAGACAGGGACAGATACGAAGTATTTT. This codes for CASSQDKTGTDTKYF.

This clonotype was observed a handful of times. CDR3 sequence reads: CASRNWGLAEPYNEQFF. DNA for the CDR3: TGTGCCAGCAGGAACTGGGGACTAGCCGAACCCTACAATGAGCAGTTCTTC. This rearrangement joins TRBV6-1 to TRBJ2-1; 9 nucleotides line up with TRBD2. In germline, CDR1 is MNHNS, CDR2 SASEGT. V lost 6 bases to trimming and J lost 2 bases; unmatched junction nucleotides: 11. CDR3 length: 17 residues.

This rearrangement joins TRBV5-6 to TRBJ2-5; D gene ambiguous. Germline loops: CDR1 SGHDT, CDR2 YYEEEE. V lost 1 base to trimming and J lost 4 bases, with 11 bases between them. CDR3 length: 14 amino acids. CDR3: CASSLWILGETQYF. CDR3 in DNA: TGTGCCAGCAGCTTGTGGATCCTGGGAGAGACCCAGTACTTC.

This clonotype was counted between two and nine times. This rearrangement joins TRBV15 to TRBJ2-3, with TRBD2 matching over 8 bases. The trim removed 3 bases at V and 0 bases at J, leaving 2 bases unmatched. CDR1 is LNHNV, CDR2 YYDKDF, per germline (reference sequence). The CDR3 totals 15 residues. This CDR3 reads CATSRRGVSTDTQYF. The CDR3 coding sequence is TGTGCCACCAGCAGGCGGGGGGTTAGCACAGATACGCAGTATTTT.

This clonotype was counted only a few times. The chain recombines TRBV20-1 with TRBJ1-5, with a tentative D call TRBD1 (6 bases). The V end was cut by 0 bases, the J end by 5 bases, with 26 bases between. CDR3 length: 19 residues. Germline V CDR1 and CDR2: DFQATT, SNEGSKA (reference sequence). CDR3 in amino acids: CSARDKGGPPGWGYQPQHF. The CDR3 region has the DNA TGCAGTGCTAGAGACAAGGGGGGGCCACCAGGGTGGGGATATCAGCCCCAGCATTTT.

This clonotype appeared a few times. The chain uses TRBV11-3 and TRBJ2-1; 15 positions agree with TRBD2. This CDR3 contains 17 residues. The V and J ends lost 5 bases and 4 bases, in that order; junction bases with no gene match: 6. Per the germline V gene, CDR1 is SGHNT and CDR2 is YENEEA. The CDR3 loop is CASSPRGLAGGYNEQFF. CDR3 nucleotide sequence: TGTGCCAGCAGCCCCCGGGGACTAGCGGGAGGATACAATGAGCAGTTCTTC.

This clonotype has ten or more counts. The gene calls are TRBV7-9 and TRBJ2-1; D is perhaps TRBD2 (5 bases). The CDR3 has 15 residues. V was trimmed by 0 bases and J by 5 bases, leaving 11 bases between them. The germline V gene has CDR1 SEHNR and CDR2 FQNEAQ (reference sequence). Written as DNA, the CDR3 is TGTGCCAGCAGCTTAGCCTCGCTAGCCAACAATGAGCAGTTCTTC. Translation: CASSLASLANNEQFF. The whole variable domain, remainder taken from reference TRBV7-9 and TRBJ2-1, is DTGVSQNPRHKITKRGQNVTFRCDPISEHNRLYWYRQTLGQGPEFLTYFQNEAQLEKSRLLSDRFSAERPKGSFSTLEIQRTEQGDSAMYLCASSLASLANNEQFFGPGTRLTVL.